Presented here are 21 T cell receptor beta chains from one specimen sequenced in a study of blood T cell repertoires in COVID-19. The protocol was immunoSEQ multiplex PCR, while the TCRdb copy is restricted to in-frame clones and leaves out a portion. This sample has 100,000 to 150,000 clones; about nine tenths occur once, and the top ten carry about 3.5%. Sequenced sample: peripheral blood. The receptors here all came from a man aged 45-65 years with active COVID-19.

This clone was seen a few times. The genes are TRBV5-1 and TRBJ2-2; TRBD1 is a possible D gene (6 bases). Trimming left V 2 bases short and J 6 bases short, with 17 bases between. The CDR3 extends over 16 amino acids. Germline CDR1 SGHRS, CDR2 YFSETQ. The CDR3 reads CASSFNRAQVPGELFF. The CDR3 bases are TGCGCCAGCAGCTTTAACAGGGCCCAAGTTCCCGGGGAGCTGTTTTTT.

This chain's CDR3 is CASSQGLARAGELFF. CDR3 DNA: TGTGCCAGCAGCCAGGGACTAGCGAGGGCCGGGGAGCTGTTTTTT. This chain uses TRBV5-4 with TRBJ2-2, with 10 bases matching TRBD2. The CDR3 sequence is 15 residues long. The germline gives CDR1 SGHNT, CDR2 YYREEE (reference sequence). J lost 6 bases, V lost 4 bases, and 6 bases had no gene match.

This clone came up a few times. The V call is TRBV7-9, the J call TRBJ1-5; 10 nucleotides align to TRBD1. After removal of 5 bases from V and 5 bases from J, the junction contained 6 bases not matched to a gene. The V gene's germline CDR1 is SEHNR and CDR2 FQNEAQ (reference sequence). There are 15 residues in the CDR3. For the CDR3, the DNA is TGTGCCAGCAGCGTTGGACAGGGGGTTGATCAGCCCCAGCATTTT. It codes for CASSVGQGVDQPQHF.

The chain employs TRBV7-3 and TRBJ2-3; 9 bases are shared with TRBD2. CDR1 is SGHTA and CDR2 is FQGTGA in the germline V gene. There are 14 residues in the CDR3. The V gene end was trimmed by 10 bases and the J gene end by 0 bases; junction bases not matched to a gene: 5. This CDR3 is CATSLAGSTDTQYF. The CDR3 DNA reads TGTGCCACCTCGCTAGCGGGGAGCACAGATACGCAGTATTTT. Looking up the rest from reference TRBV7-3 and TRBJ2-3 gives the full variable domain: GAGVSQTPSNKVTEKGKYVELRCDPISGHTALYWYRQSLGQGPEFLIYFQGTGAADDSGLPNDRFFAVRPEGSVSTLKIQRTERGDSAVYLCATSLAGSTDTQYFGPGTRLTVL.

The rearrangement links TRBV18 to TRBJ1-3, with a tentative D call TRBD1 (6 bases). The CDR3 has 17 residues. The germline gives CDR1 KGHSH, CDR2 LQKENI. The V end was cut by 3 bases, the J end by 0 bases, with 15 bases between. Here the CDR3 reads CASSPTQGRSSGNTIYF. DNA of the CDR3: TGTGCCAGCTCACCCACTCAGGGGCGAAGCTCTGGAAACACCATATATTTT.

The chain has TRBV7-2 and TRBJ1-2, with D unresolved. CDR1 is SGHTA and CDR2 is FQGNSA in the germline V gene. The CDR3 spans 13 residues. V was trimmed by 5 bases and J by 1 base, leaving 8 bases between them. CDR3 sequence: CASSPGVNYGYTF. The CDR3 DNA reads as TGTGCCAGCAGCCCGGGAGTTAACTATGGCTACACCTTC.

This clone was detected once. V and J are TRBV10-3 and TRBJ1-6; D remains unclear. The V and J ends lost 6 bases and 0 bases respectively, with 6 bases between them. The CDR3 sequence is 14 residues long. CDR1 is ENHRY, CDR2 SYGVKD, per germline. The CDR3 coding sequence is TGTGCCATCAGCCCGAGCTCCTATAATTCACCCCTCCACTTT. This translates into CAISPSSYNSPLHF.

CDR3 sequence reads: CASSLGGASYNEQFF. The CDR3 DNA is TGTGCCAGCAGCTTAGGCGGGGCCTCCTACAATGAGCAGTTCTTC. The chain links TRBV5-6 to TRBJ2-1; tentatively, D is TRBD2 (6 bases). CDR3 length: 15 residues. Per the germline V gene, CDR1 is SGHDT and CDR2 is YYEEEE. V was pared by 2 bases and J by 0 bases, with 9 bases between.

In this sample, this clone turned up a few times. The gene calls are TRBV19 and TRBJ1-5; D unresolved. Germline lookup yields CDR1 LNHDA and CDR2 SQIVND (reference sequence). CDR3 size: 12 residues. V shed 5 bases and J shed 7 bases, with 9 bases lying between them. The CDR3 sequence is CASSLFLQPQHF. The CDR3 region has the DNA TGTGCCAGTAGTTTATTTTTACAGCCCCAGCATTTT.

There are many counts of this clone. For the CDR3, the DNA is TGTGCCAGCAGCCCTACAGGGGGCCTCAACTCTGGAAACACCATATATTTT. Protein product: CASSPTGGLNSGNTIYF. The rearrangement joins TRBV3-1 (or the pseudogene TRBV3-2) to TRBJ1-3, with 9 bases that match TRBD1. Trimming took 4 bases from V and 0 from J; bases not matched to a gene: 7. The germline V gene has CDR1 LGHDT and CDR2 YNNKEL (reference sequence). The CDR3 runs to 17 residues.

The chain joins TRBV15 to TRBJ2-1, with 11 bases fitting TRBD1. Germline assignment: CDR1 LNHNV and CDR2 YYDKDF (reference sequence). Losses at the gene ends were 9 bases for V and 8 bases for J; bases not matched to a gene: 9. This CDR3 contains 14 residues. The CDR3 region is CATNRDRGGDEQFF. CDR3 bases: TGTGCCACGAACCGGGACAGGGGGGGAGATGAGCAGTTCTTC. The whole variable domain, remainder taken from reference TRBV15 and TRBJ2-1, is DAMVIQNPRYQVTQFGKPVTLSCSQTLNHNVMYWYQQKSSQAPKLLFHYYDKDFNNEADTPDNFQSRRPNTSFCFLDIRSPGLGDTAMYLCATNRDRGGDEQFFGPGTRLTVL.

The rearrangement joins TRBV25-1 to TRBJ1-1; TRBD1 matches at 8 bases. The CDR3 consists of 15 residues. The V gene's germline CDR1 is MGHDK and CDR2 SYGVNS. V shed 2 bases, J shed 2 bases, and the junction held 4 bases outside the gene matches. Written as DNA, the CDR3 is TGTGCCAGCAGTGAAGGAGACAGGGGAAACACTGAAGCTTTCTTT. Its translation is CASSEGDRGNTEAFF.

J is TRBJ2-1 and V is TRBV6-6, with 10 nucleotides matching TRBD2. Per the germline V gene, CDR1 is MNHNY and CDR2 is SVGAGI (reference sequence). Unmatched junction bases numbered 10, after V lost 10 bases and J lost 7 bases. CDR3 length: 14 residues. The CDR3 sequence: CATLGTSGNNEQFF. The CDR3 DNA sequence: TGTGCCACCCTTGGCACTAGCGGGAATAATGAGCAGTTCTTC.

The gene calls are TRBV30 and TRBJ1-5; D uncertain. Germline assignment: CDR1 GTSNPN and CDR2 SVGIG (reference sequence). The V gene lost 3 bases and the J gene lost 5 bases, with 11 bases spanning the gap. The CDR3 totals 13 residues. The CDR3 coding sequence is TGTGCCTGGAGCGTTGGCCGGGATCAGCCCCAGCATTTT. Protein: CAWSVGRDQPQHF.

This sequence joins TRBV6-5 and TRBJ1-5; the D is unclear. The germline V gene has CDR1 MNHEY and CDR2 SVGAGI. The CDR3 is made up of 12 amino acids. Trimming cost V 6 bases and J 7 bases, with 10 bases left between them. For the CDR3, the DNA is TGTGCCAGCAGCAGGTTGGGCCAGCCCCAGCATTTT. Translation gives CASSRLGQPQHF.

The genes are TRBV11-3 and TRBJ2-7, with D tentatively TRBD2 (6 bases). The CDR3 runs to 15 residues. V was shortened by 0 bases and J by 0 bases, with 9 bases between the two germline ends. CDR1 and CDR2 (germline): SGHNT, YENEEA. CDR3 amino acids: CASSLEGGPSYEQYV. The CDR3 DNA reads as TGTGCCAGCAGCTTAGAGGGGGGACCCTCCTACGAGCAGTACGTC.

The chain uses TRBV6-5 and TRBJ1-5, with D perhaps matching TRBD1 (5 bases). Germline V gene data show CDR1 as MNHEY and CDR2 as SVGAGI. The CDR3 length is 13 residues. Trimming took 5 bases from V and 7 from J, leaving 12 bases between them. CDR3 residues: CASSPRVGQPQHF. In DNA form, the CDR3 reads TGTGCCAGCAGTCCCAGGGTCGGGCAGCCCCAGCATTTT.

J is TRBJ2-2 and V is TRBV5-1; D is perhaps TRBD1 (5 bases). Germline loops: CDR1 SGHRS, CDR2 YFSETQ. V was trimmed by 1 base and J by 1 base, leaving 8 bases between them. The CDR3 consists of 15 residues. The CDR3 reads CASSLITGNTGELFF. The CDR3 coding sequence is TGCGCCAGCAGCTTGATTACAGGGAACACCGGGGAGCTGTTTTTT.

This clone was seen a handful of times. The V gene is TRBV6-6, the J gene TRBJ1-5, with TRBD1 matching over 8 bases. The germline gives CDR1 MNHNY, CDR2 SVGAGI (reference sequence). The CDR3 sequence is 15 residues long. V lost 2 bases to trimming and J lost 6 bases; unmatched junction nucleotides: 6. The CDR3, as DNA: TGTGCCAGCAGTTACGACCAGGGGGCTGTTCAGCCCCAGCATTTT. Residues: CASSYDQGAVQPQHF.

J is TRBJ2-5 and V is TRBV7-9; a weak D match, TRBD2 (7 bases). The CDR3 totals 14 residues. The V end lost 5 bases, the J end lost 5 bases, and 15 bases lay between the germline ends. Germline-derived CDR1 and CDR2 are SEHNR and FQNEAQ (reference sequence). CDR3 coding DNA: TGTGCCAGCAGCAACGGGGGGCTCCGGGAGACCCAGTACTTC. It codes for CASSNGGLRETQYF. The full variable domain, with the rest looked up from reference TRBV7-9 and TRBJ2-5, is DTGVSQNPRHKITKRGQNVTFRCDPISEHNRLYWYRQTLGQGPEFLTYFQNEAQLEKSRLLSDRFSAERPKGSFSTLEIQRTEQGDSAMYLCASSNGGLRETQYFGPGTRLLVL.

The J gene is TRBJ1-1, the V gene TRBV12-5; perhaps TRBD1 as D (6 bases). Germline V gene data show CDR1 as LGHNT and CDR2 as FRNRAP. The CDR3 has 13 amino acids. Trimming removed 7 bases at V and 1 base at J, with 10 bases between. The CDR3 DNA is TGTGCTAGTGCCGAACAGGGGAACACTGAAGCTTTCTTT. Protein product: CASAEQGNTEAFF.